The 29 T cell receptor beta chains reported below all come from one sample, sequenced in a study of T-cell reconstitution after alpha-beta-depleted transplantation in children. Molecular barcoding with unique molecular identifiers was used for the TCRbeta library. One entry per CDR3 protein, called by TCRdb with MiXCR from the PCR reads. The sample has about 130,000 distinct CDR3 sequences, about 9.5% seen once. Sequencing used PBMCs, mostly from graft donor cells, obtained 180 days after TCRalphabeta/CD19-depleted stem cell transplant. Receptors originate from a girl under two years old who had a stem cell transplant for combined immunodeficiency, so the T cells may come from the graft donor.

The sample holds many counts of this clonotype. The V gene is TRBV10-3, the J gene TRBJ2-2, with D perhaps TRBD1 (6 bases). V was clipped by 0 bases and J by 0 bases, with 11 bases between them. Germline loops: CDR1 ENHRY, CDR2 SYGVKD. This CDR3 is built from 17 residues. The CDR3 DNA sequence: TGTGCCATCAGTGAGTCAAAGAACAGGGCGAACACCGGGGAGCTGTTTTTT. Translation gives CAISESKNRANTGELFF.

This clonotype was seen a few times. This chain connects TRBV20-1 to TRBJ2-3; either TRBD1 or TRBD2 may fit D (5 bases each). V lost 3 bases and J 3 bases, leaving 19 bases between the germline ends. The germline V gene encodes CDR1 DFQATT and CDR2 SNEGSKA (reference sequence). There are 16 residues in the CDR3. CDR3 bases: TGCAGTGCTAGGGGACCGGGCCAACGAGGAACAGATACGCAGTATTTT. Translation: CSARGPGQRGTDTQYF.

The sample holds many counts of this clonotype. The V and J genes are TRBV20-1 and TRBJ2-4; 8 nucleotides agree with TRBD2. The germline V gene has CDR1 DFQATT and CDR2 SNEGSKA (reference sequence). The length of the CDR3 is 15 residues. With V trimmed by 3 bases and J by 2 bases, 6 bases remained unmatched. Written as DNA, the CDR3 is TGCAGTGCTAGGGTAGCGGGGCTATCCAAAAACATTCAGTACTTC. Its translation: CSARVAGLSKNIQYF.

This clonotype came up a few times. The chain is built from TRBV6-4 and TRBJ2-2; D is unresolved. Germline V lookup: CDR1 MRHNA, CDR2 SNTAGT. The CDR3 sequence is 13 residues long. V was clipped by 3 bases and J by 0 bases, with 2 bases between them. The CDR3 reads CASSEPNTGELFF. For the CDR3, the DNA is TGTGCCAGCAGTGAACCGAACACCGGGGAGCTGTTTTTT.

This clonotype was seen only a few times. J is TRBJ1-6 and V is TRBV28, with a weak D call TRBD1 (5 bases). Looked up from germline, CDR1 is MDHEN and CDR2 is SYDVKM. V shed 7 bases and J shed 0 bases, with 13 bases lying between them. The CDR3 covers 16 residues. The CDR3, as DNA: TGTGCCAGCACCGACCGGGGCAACTCCTATAATTCACCCCTCCACTTT. Amino acids: CASTDRGNSYNSPLHF.

V and J are TRBV4-3 and TRBJ1-1; D might be TRBD1 (6 bases). The CDR3 length is 15 residues. V shed 0 bases and J shed 3 bases, with 11 bases lying between them. Germline V lookup: CDR1 LGHNA, CDR2 YSLEER. CDR3 sequence: CASSQDQGLDTEAFF. For the CDR3, the DNA is TGCGCCAGCAGCCAAGACCAGGGGCTGGACACTGAAGCTTTCTTT.

This clonotype was counted only a few times. The V and J genes are TRBV7-9 and TRBJ2-3; D is undetermined. The CDR3 is 13 residues long. Trimming took off 5 bases at V and 6 bases at J, with 12 bases between the two ends. Per the germline V gene, CDR1 is SEHNR and CDR2 is FQNEAQ (reference sequence). The CDR3 spells CASSPRVVDTQYF. Here the CDR3 DNA reads TGTGCCAGCAGCCCCCGGGTTGTGGATACGCAGTATTTT.

This clonotype was picked up a small number of times. The CDR3, as DNA: TGTGCCAGCAGCTCCCCGGGACAGCAGAACACTGAAGCTTTCTTT. Protein: CASSSPGQQNTEAFF. The chain combines TRBV13 with TRBJ1-1; 7 bases align to TRBD1. V lost 4 bases to trimming and J lost 1 base; unmatched junction nucleotides: 6. The CDR3 contains 15 residues. The germline CDR1 and CDR2 sequences are PRHDT and FYEKMQ (reference sequence).

The V and J genes are TRBV28 and TRBJ2-3, with TRBD2 matching 9 bases. CDR1 is MDHEN and CDR2 is SYDVKM in the germline V gene. V was pared by 3 bases and J by 5 bases, with 6 bases of the junction left unmatched. This CDR3 has 15 amino acids. As DNA, the CDR3 is TGTGCCAGCAGTTTTAGGCGGGGGGGCGTAGATACGCAGTATTTT. Protein sequence: CASSFRRGGVDTQYF. The full variable domain, rest sourced from reference TRBV28 and TRBJ2-3, is DVKVTQSSRYLVKRTGEKVFLECVQDMDHENMFWYRQDPGLGLRLIYFSYDVKMKEKGDIPEGYSVSREKKERFSLILESASTNQTSMYLCASSFRRGGVDTQYFGPGTRLTVL.

Comment on this clonotype: A much larger clonotype is one base distant, so this may be a read error. The chain uses TRBV20-1 and TRBJ1-6; maybe TRBD1 (5 bases). Looked up from germline, CDR1 is DFQATT and CDR2 is SNEGSKA (reference sequence). Deletions cut 5 bases from V and 17 bases from J, with 13 bases between. The CDR3 is 10 amino acids. In DNA, the CDR3 is TGCAGTGCTGGAGGGGCAGCCATCCACTTT. It encodes CSAGGAAIHF.

This clonotype was picked up many times. This rearrangement joins TRBV29-1 to TRBJ2-1; 11 positions match TRBD2. V lost 5 bases to trimming and J lost 6 bases; unmatched junction nucleotides: 9. This CDR3 spans 15 amino acids. Germline V lookup: CDR1 SQVTM, CDR2 ANQGSEA. The CDR3 reads CSVRASGRWGNEQFF. CDR3 in DNA: TGCAGCGTTAGGGCTAGCGGGAGGTGGGGCAATGAGCAGTTCTTC.

V is TRBV5-1 and J is TRBJ1-1; the D gene is possibly TRBD1 (5 bases). The germline CDR1 and CDR2 sequences are SGHRS and YFSETQ. V was trimmed by 5 bases and J by 1 base, leaving 9 bases between them. This CDR3 has 13 amino acids. The CDR3 nucleotides are TGCGCCAGCAGTAAGGGGACGAACACTGAAGCTTTCTTT. This sequence encodes CASSKGTNTEAFF.

This clonotype was counted between two and nine times. This chain uses TRBV12-3 or TRBV12-4 with TRBJ2-2, with D perhaps TRBD1 or TRBD2 (5 bases each). V gave up 8 bases and J gave up 0 bases, with 10 bases separating them. The CDR3 sequence is 14 residues long. In DNA, the CDR3 is TGTGCCAGCCGAGGGACCCCGAACACCGGGGAGCTGTTTTTT. It yields the protein CASRGTPNTGELFF.

The chain has TRBV28 and TRBJ1-2, with D perhaps matching TRBD1 (6 bases). The CDR3 contains 18 residues. The germline V and J ends were trimmed by 7 bases and 7 bases, with 31 bases remaining between them. Per germline, CDR1 MDHEN and CDR2 SYDVKM. The DNA for the CDR3 is TGTGCCAGCATAAAAATATTGGGAAAACGAGACAGGCGACGTGGCTACACCTTC. Translating it yields CASIKILGKRDRRRGYTF.

This clonotype showed up just a few times. J is TRBJ2-2 and V is TRBV28, with TRBD1 identical over 12 bases. The junction had 4 bases not matched to a gene; V was cut back by 2 bases and J by 6 bases. This CDR3 comprises 16 residues. Germline CDR1 and CDR2: MDHEN and SYDVKM. CDR3 in DNA: TGTGCCAGCAGTTTAAGGGGACAGGGGGCGGCCGGGGAGCTGTTTTTT. It encodes CASSLRGQGAAGELFF.

This rearrangement joins TRBV2 to TRBJ1-3, with 7 bases fitting TRBD1. The germline V gene encodes CDR1 SNHLY and CDR2 FYNNEI. J was trimmed by 2 bases and V by 9 bases; bases with no gene match: 4. The length of the CDR3 is 13 residues. The CDR3 DNA reads as TGTGCCAGTAGACAGGGAGCTGGAAACACCATATATTTT. As protein: CASRQGAGNTIYF.

The chain joins TRBV7-2 to TRBJ1-5; TRBD1 matches 8 bases. CDR3 length: 16 residues. V lost 3 bases, J lost 2 bases, and 6 bases stayed unmatched. CDR1 SGHTA and CDR2 FQGNSA come from the germline V gene. CDR3 in amino acids: CASSFASGGRNQPQHF. For the CDR3, the DNA is TGTGCCAGCAGCTTTGCCTCAGGGGGCCGCAATCAGCCCCAGCATTTT.

The chain is built from TRBV6-1 and TRBJ2-1; 10 bases agree with TRBD2. V lost 6 bases and J lost 6; bases outside the gene matches: 11. This CDR3 has 16 residues. The germline V gene encodes CDR1 MNHNS and CDR2 SASEGT. The DNA for the CDR3 is TGTGCCAGCAGCCTGAACGGACTAGCGGATCCCAATGAGCAGTTCTTC. Amino acid sequence: CASSLNGLADPNEQFF.

The chain has TRBV3-1 and TRBJ2-1, with 10 bases identical to TRBD2. The CDR3 is made up of 15 amino acids. V lost 4 bases, J lost 7 bases, and 7 bases stayed unmatched. In germline, CDR1 is LGHDT, CDR2 YNNKEL (reference sequence). The CDR3 loop reads CASSPRLAGTNEQFF. The CDR3 region has the DNA TGTGCCAGCAGCCCCCGACTAGCGGGCACTAATGAGCAGTTCTTC.

This clonotype was seen a few times. V gene TRBV7-9 combines with J gene TRBJ1-1; D is unresolved. V was pared by 2 bases and J by 1 base, with 11 bases between. Germline CDR1 is SEHNR and CDR2 is FQNEAQ (reference sequence). This CDR3 contains 15 residues. CDR3 region: CASSLYRSGNTEAFF. The CDR3 nucleotides are TGTGCCAGCAGCTTATACCGGTCCGGGAACACTGAAGCTTTCTTT.

The chain combines TRBV3-1 with TRBJ1-5, with TRBD1 identical over 12 bases. Germline CDR1 reads LGHDT; CDR2 reads YNNKEL (reference sequence). After removal of 4 bases from V and 1 base from J, the junction contained 8 bases not matched to a gene. There are 18 residues in the CDR3. Written as DNA, the CDR3 is TGTGCCAGCAGCCCTCCGGGACAGGGGGCCGGGAGCAATCAGCCCCAGCATTTT. Its translation is CASSPPGQGAGSNQPQHF.

V gene TRBV12-3 or TRBV12-4 combines with J gene TRBJ2-1; perhaps TRBD1 as D (6 bases). The CDR3 covers 14 residues. V was shortened by 5 bases and J by 9 bases, with 17 bases between the two germline ends. The CDR3 sequence: CASSNPGHRGEQFF. For the CDR3, the DNA is TGTGCCAGCAGTAACCCGGGACACCGAGGTGAGCAGTTCTTC.

This clonotype was detected a few times. The V gene is TRBV29-1, the J gene TRBJ2-7; D unresolved. V was clipped by 8 bases and J by 0 bases, with 11 bases between them. The CDR3 runs 12 residues. CDR1 is SQVTM and CDR2 is ANQGSEA in the germline V gene. The CDR3 DNA follows: TGCAGCCCCGAGGCTCTCTCCTACGAGCAGTACTTC. Translation: CSPEALSYEQYF.

V is TRBV20-1 and J is TRBJ1-2; D gene uncertain. Trimming shortened V by 3 bases and J by 4 bases, and 6 bases separated the two germline ends. Germline V gene lookup returns CDR1 DFQATT and CDR2 SNEGSKA (reference sequence). CDR3 length equals 11 residues. The CDR3 nucleotides read TGCAGTGCTAGGGCCCCCTATGGCTACACCTTC. Translating gives CSARAPYGYTF.

This clonotype was detected only a few times. The V call is TRBV20-1, the J call TRBJ2-3; 7 bases match TRBD1. Losses at the gene ends were 1 base for V and 6 bases for J; bases not matched to a gene: 7. This CDR3 has 14 amino acids. Germline V gene sequence: CDR1 DFQATT, CDR2 SNEGSKA (reference sequence). DNA for the CDR3: TGCAGTGCTAGAGCCGGGACAGCGCTTGATACGCAGTATTTT. It translates to CSARAGTALDTQYF.

This chain connects TRBV7-2 to TRBJ2-4, with D possibly matching TRBD2 (5 bases). The CDR3 is 16 residues long. CDR1 and CDR2 (germline): SGHTA, FQGNSA. V lost 3 bases to trimming and J lost 1 base, with 13 bases between them. CDR3 sequence: CASSLNGPGAKNIQYF. For the CDR3, the DNA is TGTGCCAGCAGCTTGAACGGGCCGGGGGCCAAAAACATTCAGTACTTC.

This clonotype showed up many times. This chain links TRBV20-1 with TRBJ1-4; 7 bases agree with TRBD1. Unmatched junction bases numbered 6, after V lost 3 bases and J lost 5 bases. Germline V gene sequence: CDR1 DFQATT, CDR2 SNEGSKA (reference sequence). CDR3 size: 14 residues. The CDR3 bases are TGCAGTGCTAGGCGGGTGGGACAGAATGAAAAACTGTTTTTT. It encodes CSARRVGQNEKLFF.

This clonotype has just a few counts. The V call is TRBV27, the J call TRBJ2-1, with 7 nucleotides matching TRBD1. V gave up 5 bases and J gave up 0 bases; unmatched junction bases: 4. CDR3 length equals 15 residues. The germline CDR1 and CDR2 sequences are MNHEY and SMNVEV (reference sequence). The CDR3 DNA follows: TGTGCCAGCAGTCCTCGGGACAGCTCCTACAATGAGCAGTTCTTC. Translation: CASSPRDSSYNEQFF.

Only a few counts were recorded for this clonotype. J is TRBJ1-2 and V is TRBV24-1; weak D call: TRBD1 (5 bases). V was pared by 5 bases and J by 9 bases, with 12 bases between. This CDR3 has 12 amino acids. Germline CDR1 and CDR2: KGHDR and SFDVKD. CDR3 in DNA: TGTGCCACCAGTGTTACAGGTCGACGCTACACCTTC. Translating gives CATSVTGRRYTF.